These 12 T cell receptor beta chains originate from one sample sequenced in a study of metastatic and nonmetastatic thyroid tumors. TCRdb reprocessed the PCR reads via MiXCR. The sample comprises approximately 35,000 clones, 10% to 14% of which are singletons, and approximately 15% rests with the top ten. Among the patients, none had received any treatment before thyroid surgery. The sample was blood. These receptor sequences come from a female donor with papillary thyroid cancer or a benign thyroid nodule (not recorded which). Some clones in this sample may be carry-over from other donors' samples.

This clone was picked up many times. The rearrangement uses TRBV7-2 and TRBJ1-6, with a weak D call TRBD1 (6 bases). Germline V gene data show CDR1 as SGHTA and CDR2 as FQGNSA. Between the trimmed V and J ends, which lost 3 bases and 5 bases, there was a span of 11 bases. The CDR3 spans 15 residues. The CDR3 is CASSFGQNHNSPLHF. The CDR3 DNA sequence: TGTGCCAGCAGCTTCGGACAGAACCATAATTCACCCCTCCACTTT.

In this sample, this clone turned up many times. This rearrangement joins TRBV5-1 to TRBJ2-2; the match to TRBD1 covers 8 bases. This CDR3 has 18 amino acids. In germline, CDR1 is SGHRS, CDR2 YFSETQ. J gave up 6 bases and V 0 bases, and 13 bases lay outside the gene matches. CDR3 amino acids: CASSLADNGTGRPGELFF. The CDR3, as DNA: TGCGCCAGCAGCTTGGCCGATAATGGGACAGGCCGTCCCGGGGAGCTGTTTTTT.

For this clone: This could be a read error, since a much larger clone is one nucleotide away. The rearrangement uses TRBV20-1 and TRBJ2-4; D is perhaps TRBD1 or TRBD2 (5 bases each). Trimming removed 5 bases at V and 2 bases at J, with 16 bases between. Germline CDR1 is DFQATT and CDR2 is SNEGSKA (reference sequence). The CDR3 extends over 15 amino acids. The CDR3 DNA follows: TGCAGTGCTTATCCTGGGACGGTAACCAAAAACATTCAGTACTTC. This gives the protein CSAYPGTVTKNIQYF.

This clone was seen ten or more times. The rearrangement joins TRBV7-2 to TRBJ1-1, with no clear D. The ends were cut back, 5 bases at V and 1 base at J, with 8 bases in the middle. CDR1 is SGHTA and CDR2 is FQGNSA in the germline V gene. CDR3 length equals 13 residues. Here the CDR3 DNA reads TGTGCCAGCAGCCCGCACCAGAACACTGAAGCTTTCTTT. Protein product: CASSPHQNTEAFF. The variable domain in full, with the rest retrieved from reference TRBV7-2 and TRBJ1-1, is GAGVSQSPSNKVTEKGKDVELRCDPISGHTALYWYRQSLGQGLEFLIYFQGNSAPDKSGLPSDRFSAERTGGSVSTLTIQRTQQEDSAVYLCASSPHQNTEAFFGQGTRLTVV.

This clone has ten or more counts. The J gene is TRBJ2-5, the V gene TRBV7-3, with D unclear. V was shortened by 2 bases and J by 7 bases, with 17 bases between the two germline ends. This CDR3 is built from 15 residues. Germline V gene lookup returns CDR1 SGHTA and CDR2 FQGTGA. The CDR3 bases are TGTGCCAGCAGCTTATCGGCCCCGGGTTCGGGGACCCAGTACTTC. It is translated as CASSLSAPGSGTQYF.

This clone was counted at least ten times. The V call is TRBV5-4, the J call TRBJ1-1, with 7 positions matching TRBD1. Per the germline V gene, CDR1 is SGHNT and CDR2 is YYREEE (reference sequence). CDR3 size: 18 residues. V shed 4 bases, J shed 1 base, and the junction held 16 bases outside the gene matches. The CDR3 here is CASSGTRGSGLGNTEAFF. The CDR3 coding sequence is TGTGCCAGCAGCGGAACCAGGGGGTCAGGGTTAGGGAACACTGAAGCTTTCTTT.

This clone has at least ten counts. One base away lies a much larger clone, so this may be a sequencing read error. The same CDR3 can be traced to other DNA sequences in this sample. Here the CDR3 DNA reads TGTGCCAGCTCACCGCGGTCAGGTGATGTTAATAATTCACCCCTCCACTTT. Translated: CASSPRSGDVNNSPLHF. The chain links TRBV18 to TRBJ1-6, with unresolved D. The CDR3 spans 17 residues. Trimming took off 3 bases at V and 5 bases at J, with 17 bases between the two ends. The germline V gene encodes CDR1 KGHSH and CDR2 LQKENI. The full variable domain, in which reference TRBV18 and TRBJ1-6 provide the parts outside the CDR3, is NAGVMQNPRHLVRRRGQEARLRCSPMKGHSHVYWYRQLPEEGLKFMVYLQKENIIDESGMPKERFSAEFPKEGPSILRIQQVVRGDSAAYFCASSPRSGDVNNSPLHFGNGTRLTVT.

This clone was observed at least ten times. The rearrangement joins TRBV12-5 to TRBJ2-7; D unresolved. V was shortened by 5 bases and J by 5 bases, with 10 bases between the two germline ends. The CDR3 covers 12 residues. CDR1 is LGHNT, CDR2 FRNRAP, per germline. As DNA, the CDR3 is TGTGCTAGTGGTGGTTACGGAGACGAGCAGTACTTC. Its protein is CASGGYGDEQYF. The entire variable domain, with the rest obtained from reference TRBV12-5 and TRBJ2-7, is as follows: DARVTQTPRHKVTEMGQEVTMRCQPILGHNTVFWYRQTMMQGLELLAYFRNRAPLDDSGMPKDRFSAEMPDATLATLKIQPSEPRDSAVYFCASGGYGDEQYFGPGTRLTVT.

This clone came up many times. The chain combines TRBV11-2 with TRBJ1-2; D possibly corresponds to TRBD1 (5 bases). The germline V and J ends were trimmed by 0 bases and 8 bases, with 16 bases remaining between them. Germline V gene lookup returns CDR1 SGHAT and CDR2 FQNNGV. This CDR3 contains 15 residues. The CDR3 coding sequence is TGTGCCAGCAGCTTAGATGGTACAGGTTACAAGGGCTACACCTTC. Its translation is CASSLDGTGYKGYTF. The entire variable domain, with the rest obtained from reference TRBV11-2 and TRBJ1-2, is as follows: EAGVAQSPRYKIIEKRQSVAFWCNPISGHATLYWYQQILGQGPKLLIQFQNNGVVDDSQLPKDRFSAERLKGVDSTLKIQPAKLEDSAVYLCASSLDGTGYKGYTFGSGTRLTVV.

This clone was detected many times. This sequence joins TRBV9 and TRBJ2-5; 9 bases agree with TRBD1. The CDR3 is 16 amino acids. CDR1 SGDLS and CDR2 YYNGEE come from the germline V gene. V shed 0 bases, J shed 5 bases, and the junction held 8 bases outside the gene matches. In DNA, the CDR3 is TGTGCCAGCAGCGTAGAGGACAGGGGACCCCAGGAGACCCAGTACTTC. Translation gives CASSVEDRGPQETQYF.

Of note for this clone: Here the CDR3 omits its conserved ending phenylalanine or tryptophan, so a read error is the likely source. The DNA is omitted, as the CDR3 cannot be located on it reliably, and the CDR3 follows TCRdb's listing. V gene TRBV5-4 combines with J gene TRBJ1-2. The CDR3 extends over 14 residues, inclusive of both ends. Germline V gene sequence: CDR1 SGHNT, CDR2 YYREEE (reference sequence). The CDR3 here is CASSYEEGPNGCTL.

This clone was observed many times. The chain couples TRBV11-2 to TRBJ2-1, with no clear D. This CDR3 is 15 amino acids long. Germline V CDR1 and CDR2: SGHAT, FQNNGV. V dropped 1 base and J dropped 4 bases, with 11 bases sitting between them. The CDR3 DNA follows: TGTGCCAGCAGCTTAGGGACGACTTCTTACAATGAGCAGTTCTTC. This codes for CASSLGTTSYNEQFF. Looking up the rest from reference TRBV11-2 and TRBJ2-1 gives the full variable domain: EAGVAQSPRYKIIEKRQSVAFWCNPISGHATLYWYQQILGQGPKLLIQFQNNGVVDDSQLPKDRFSAERLKGVDSTLKIQPAKLEDSAVYLCASSLGTTSYNEQFFGPGTRLTVL.